This is a list of T cell receptor beta chains from one sample in a study of T cell responses to AZD1222 COVID-19 vaccine. The data were produced by immunoSEQ multiplex PCR, yet TCRdb's version contains in-frame clones alone and is incomplete. The sample holds about 120,000 clones, approximately 87% seen once. The sequencing here drew on peripheral blood, taken on day 0 of AZD1222 vaccination. Receptor source: an adult in good health. The CDR3 runs from the conserved cysteine through the conserved F or W. A D gene is named only where the DNA matches it firmly.

-,TRBV2,15,CASSRTGKGYNEQFF
-,TRBV5-5,15,CASSLATVRGNTIYF
TRBD1,TRBV5-1,14,CASSFGQGSEKLFF
TRBD1,TRBV5-6,14,CASRSQGEGNTIYF
TRBD1,TRBV12-3/TRBV12-4,13,CASSSTGANTIYF
-,TRBV19,13,CASSINTQDTQYF
-,TRBV7-3,13,CASTSSSSGELFF
-,TRBV5-5,13,CASSSGFGYGYTF
-,TRBV7-2,15,CASSSEQGYGNTIYF
-,TRBV19,14,CASSIGSLNTEAFF
TRBD1,TRBV15,14,CATSSGQGRETQYF
-,TRBV7-3,14,CASSLNRVNTEAFF
-,TRBV14,15,CASSRDSISSYEQYF
-,TRBV9,12,CASSPTGYEQYF
TRBD2,TRBV6-2/TRBV6-3,16,CASSYSYRTSSYTQYF
-,TRBV9,16,CASSVTGTSSTDTQYF